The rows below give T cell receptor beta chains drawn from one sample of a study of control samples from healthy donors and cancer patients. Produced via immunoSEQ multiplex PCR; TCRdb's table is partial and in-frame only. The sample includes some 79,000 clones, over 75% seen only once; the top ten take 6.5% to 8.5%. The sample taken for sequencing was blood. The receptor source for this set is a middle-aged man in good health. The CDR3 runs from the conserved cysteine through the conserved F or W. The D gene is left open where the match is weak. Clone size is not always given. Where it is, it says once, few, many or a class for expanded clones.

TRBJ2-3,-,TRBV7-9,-,CASSHLPRSDTQYF,TGTGCCAGCAGCCACCTGCCCCGATCGGATACGCAGTATTTT
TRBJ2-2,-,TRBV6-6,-,CASSYEPFNTGELFF,TGTGCCAGCAGTTACGAGCCTTTTAACACCGGGGAGCTGTTTTTT
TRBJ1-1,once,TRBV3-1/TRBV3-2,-,CASSQGSGGRLKAFF,TGTGCCAGCAGCCAAGGTAGCGGGGGCCGACTAAAAGCTTTCTTT
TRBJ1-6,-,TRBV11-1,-,CASSLAPRTAATLHF,TGTGCCAGCAGCTTAGCGCCCCGGACAGCCGCCACCCTCCACTTT
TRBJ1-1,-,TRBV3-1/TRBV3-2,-,CASSQGRGVSRTEAFF,TGTGCCAGCAGCCAAGGGAGGGGGGTGTCACGGACTGAAGCTTTCTTT
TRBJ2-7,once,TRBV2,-,CASSERGIYEQYF,TGTGCCAGCAGTGAACGGGGGATCTACGAGCAGTACTTC
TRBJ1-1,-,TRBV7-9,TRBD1,CASSLTTGATEAFF,TGTGCCAGCAGCTTAACCACAGGGGCCACTGAAGCTTTCTTT
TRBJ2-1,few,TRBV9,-,CASSVGGGSYNEQFF,TGTGCCAGCAGCGTGGGTGGGGGGTCCTACAATGAGCAGTTCTTC
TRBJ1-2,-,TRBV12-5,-,CASGLGYGGGVDGYTF,TGTGCTAGTGGTTTGGGGTACGGGGGCGGGGTAGATGGCTACACCTTC
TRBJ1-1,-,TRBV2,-,CASSKGQSMNTEAFF,TGTGCCAGCAGTAAAGGACAGAGTATGAACACTGAAGCTTTCTTT
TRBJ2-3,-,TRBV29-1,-,CSVATTGLSTDTQYF,TGCAGCGTCGCTACTACCGGGTTAAGCACAGATACGCAGTATTTT
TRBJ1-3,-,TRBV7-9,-,CASSPRVVSGNTIYF,TGTGCCAGCAGCCCCCGAGTTGTCTCTGGAAACACCATATATTTT
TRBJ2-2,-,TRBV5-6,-,CASSLAGRAAGELFF,TGTGCCAGCAGCTTGGCCGGAAGGGCCGCCGGGGAGCTGTTTTTT
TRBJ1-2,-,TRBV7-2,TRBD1,CASSRAGGRTFYGYTF,TGTGCCAGCAGCAGGGCAGGGGGCCGGACGTTCTATGGCTACACCTTC
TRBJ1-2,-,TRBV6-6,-,CACTTGDINYGYTF,TGTGCCTGTACAACGGGAGACATTAACTATGGCTACACCTTC
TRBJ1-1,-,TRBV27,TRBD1,CASSWTGGAAFF,TGTGCCAGCAGTTGGACAGGGGGCGCGGCTTTCTTT
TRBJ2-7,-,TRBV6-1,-,CASSEPASSYEQYF,TGTGCCAGCAGTGAGCCGGCCAGCTCCTACGAGCAGTACTTC
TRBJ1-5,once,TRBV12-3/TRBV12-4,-,CASSWGRNQPQHF,TGTGCCAGCAGCTGGGGGCGGAATCAGCCCCAGCATTTT
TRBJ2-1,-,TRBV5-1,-,CASSLEMSSYNEQFF,TGCGCCAGCAGCTTGGAGATGAGCTCCTACAATGAGCAGTTCTTC
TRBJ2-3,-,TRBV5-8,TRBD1,CASSLQGVDTQYF,TGTGCCAGCAGCCTGCAGGGGGTGGATACGCAGTATTTT
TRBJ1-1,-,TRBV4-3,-,CASSPALSGAEAFF,TGCGCCAGCAGCCCGGCGTTATCGGGGGCTGAAGCTTTCTTT
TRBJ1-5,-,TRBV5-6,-,CASIVGVWEAYSNQPQHF,TGTGCCAGCATCGTCGGAGTCTGGGAAGCTTATAGCAATCAGCCCCAGCATTTT
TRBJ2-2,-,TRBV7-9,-,CASSSTVTIRNTGELFF,TGTGCCAGCAGCTCGACAGTAACAATAAGAAACACCGGGGAGCTGTTTTTT
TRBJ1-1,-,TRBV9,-,CASSTHMGGGANTEAFF,TGTGCCAGCAGCACCCACATGGGGGGGGGCGCGAACACTGAAGCTTTCTTT
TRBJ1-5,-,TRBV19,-,CASSIYQGLGSQPQHF,TGTGCCAGTAGTATTTACCAGGGCTTGGGCTCTCAGCCCCAGCATTTT
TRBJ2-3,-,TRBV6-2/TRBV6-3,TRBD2,CASSPTSGVTTSTDTQYF,TGTGCCAGCAGCCCTACTAGCGGGGTTACTACTAGCACAGATACGCAGTATTTT
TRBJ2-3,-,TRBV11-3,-,CASSSTPPGTDTQYF,TGTGCCAGCAGCTCCACCCCCCCTGGGACAGATACGCAGTATTTT
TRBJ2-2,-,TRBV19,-,CASRSTGLMNTGELFF,TGTGCCAGTAGATCGACAGGATTAATGAACACCGGGGAGCTGTTTTTT
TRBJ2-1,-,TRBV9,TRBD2,CASSVDAGEYNEQFF,TGTGCCAGCAGCGTAGACGCGGGGGAGTACAATGAGCAGTTCTTC
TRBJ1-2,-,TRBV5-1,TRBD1,CASSSGQGTLLGYGYTF,TGCGCCAGCAGTTCGGGACAGGGAACTCTACTTGGCTATGGCTACACCTTC
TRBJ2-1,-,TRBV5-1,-,CASSLGTGNYNEQFF,TGCGCCAGCAGCTTGGGTACAGGGAATTACAATGAGCAGTTCTTC
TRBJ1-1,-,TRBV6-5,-,CASLGGFTEAFF,TGTGCCAGCCTCGGAGGGTTCACTGAAGCTTTCTTT
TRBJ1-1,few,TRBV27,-,CASSSPARRYKAFF,TGTGCCAGCAGCTCCCCCGCCAGGAGATACAAAGCTTTCTTT
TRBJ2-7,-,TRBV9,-,CASSVGLGVHYEQYF,TGTGCCAGCAGCGTAGGTCTGGGTGTACACTACGAGCAGTACTTC
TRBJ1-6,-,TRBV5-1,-,CASSLRSNSPLHF,TGCGCCAGCAGCTTGCGCTCAAATTCACCCCTCCACTTT
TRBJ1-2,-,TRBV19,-,CASSNRAYGYTF,TGTGCCAGTAGTAACAGGGCCTATGGCTACACCTTC
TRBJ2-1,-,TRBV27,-,CASSLLSSYNEQFF,TGTGCCAGCAGTTTATTAAGCAGTTACAATGAGCAGTTCTTC
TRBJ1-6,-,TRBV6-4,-,CASSQQGNSPLHF,TGTGCCAGCAGTCAACAGGGAAATTCACCCCTCCACTTT
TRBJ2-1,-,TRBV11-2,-,CASSLGLLASSYNEQFF,TGTGCCAGCAGCTTAGGCCTACTAGCCAGCTCCTACAATGAGCAGTTCTTC
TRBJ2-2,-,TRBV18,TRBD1,CASSSQTQGASGELFF,TGTGCCAGCTCGTCACAAACCCAGGGGGCATCTGGGGAGCTGTTTTTT
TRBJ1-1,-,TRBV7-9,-,CASSRGRFTEAFF,TGTGCCAGCAGCCGTGGAAGGTTCACTGAAGCTTTCTTT
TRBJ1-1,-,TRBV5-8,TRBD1,CASSPGEGQAEYPNTEAFF,TGTGCCAGCAGCCCGGGGGAGGGACAGGCAGAGTACCCGAACACTGAAGCTTTCTTT
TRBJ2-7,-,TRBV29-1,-,CSVQNYEQYF,TGCAGCGTCCAGAACTACGAGCAGTACTTC
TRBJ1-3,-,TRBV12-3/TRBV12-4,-,CASSLGVKTIYF,TGTGCCAGCAGTCTTGGGGTAAAGACCATATATTTT
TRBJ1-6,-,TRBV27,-,CASSPQIGNSPLHF,TGTGCCAGCAGCCCCCAAATAGGCAATTCACCCCTCCACTTT
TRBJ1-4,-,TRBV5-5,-,CASSLGQQNEKLFF,TGTGCCAGCAGCTTAGGTCAGCAGAATGAAAAACTGTTTTTT
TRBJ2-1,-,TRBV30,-,CAWGRGGNEQFF,TGTGCCTGGGGGAGAGGTGGCAATGAGCAGTTCTTC
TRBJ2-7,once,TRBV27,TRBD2,CASSFMGGGSYEQYF,TGTGCCAGCAGTTTTATGGGGGGGGGCTCCTACGAGCAGTACTTC
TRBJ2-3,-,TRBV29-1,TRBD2,CSVAASGGSDTQYF,TGCAGCGTTGCGGCTAGCGGGGGATCAGATACGCAGTATTTT
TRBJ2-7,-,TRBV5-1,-,CATAFNPAGEQYF,TGCGCCACCGCCTTTAACCCGGCGGGGGAGCAGTACTTC
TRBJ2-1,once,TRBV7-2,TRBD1,CASSLATGTVYNEQFF,TGTGCCAGCAGCTTAGCAACCGGGACAGTATACAATGAGCAGTTCTTC
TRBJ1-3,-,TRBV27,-,CASSTRDSGNTIYF,TGTGCCAGCAGTACTAGGGATTCTGGAAACACCATATATTTT
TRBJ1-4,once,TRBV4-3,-,CASSPNGGGSNEKLFF,TGCGCCAGCAGCCCAAACGGGGGGGGAAGTAATGAAAAACTGTTTTTT
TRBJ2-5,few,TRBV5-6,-,CASSYRVRETQYF,TGTGCCAGCAGCTACAGGGTGAGGGAGACCCAGTACTTC
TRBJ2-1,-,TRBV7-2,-,CASSSQRGSGNEQFF,TGTGCCAGCAGCTCTCAACGGGGCTCCGGGAATGAGCAGTTCTTC